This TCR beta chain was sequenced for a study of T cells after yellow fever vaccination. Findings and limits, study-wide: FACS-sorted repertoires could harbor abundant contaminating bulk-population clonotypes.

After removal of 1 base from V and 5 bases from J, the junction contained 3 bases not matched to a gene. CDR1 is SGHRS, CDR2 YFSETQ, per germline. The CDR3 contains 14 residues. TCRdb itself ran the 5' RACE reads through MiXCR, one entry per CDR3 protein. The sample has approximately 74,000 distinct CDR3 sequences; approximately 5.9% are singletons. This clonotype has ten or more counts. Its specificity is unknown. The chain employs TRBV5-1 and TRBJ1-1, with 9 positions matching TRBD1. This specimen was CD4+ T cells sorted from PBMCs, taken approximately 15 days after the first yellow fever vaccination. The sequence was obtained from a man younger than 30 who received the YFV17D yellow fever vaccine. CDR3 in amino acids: CASSLLQGATEAFF. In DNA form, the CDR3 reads TGCGCCAGCAGCTTGCTACAGGGGGCAACTGAAGCTTTCTTT.